This TCR beta chain was captured in a study of T cell repertoires in cytomegalovirus infection. The overall study: Matching HLA type and CMV infection were both indicated by public TCR beta signatures. Study-wide results and limits: Frequencies of public TCR beta families were cumulated, and this identified carriers of CMV plus the relevant HLA. CMV-specific TCR beta clonotypes restricted by HLA-C were the ones dominating the ex vivo response.

MiXCR, applied by TCRdb to the reads, yields one record per CDR3 protein. Of over 250,000 distinct CDR3 sequences in the sample, 25% were seen once. In its sample, this clonotype was seen a few times. The antigen is not known. CDR3 length equals 14 residues. Between the trimmed V and J ends, which lost 5 bases and 5 bases, there was a span of 14 bases. Looked up from germline, CDR1 is MDHEN and CDR2 is SYDVKM. Sequencing was done on a sample of PBMCs. The chain recombines TRBV28 with TRBJ2-3, with D possibly TRBD2 on 7 matching bases. This sequence originates from a human donor in good health (CMV status not recorded). Some clones in this sample may be carry-over from other donors' samples. CDR3 nucleotides: TGTGCCAGCAGTGGGGGGGGGGGGCGAGATACGCAGTATTTT. This translates into CASSGGGGRDTQYF.